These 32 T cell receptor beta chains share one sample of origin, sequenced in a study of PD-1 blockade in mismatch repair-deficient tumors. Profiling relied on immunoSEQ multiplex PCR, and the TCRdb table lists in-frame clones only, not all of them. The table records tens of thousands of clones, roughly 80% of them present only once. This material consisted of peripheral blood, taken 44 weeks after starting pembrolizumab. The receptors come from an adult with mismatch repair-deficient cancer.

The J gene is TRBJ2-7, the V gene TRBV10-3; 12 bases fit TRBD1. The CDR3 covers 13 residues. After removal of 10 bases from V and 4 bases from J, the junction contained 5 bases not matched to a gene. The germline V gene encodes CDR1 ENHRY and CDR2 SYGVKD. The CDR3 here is CATGQGASYEQYF. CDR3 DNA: TGTGCCACGGGACAGGGGGCTAGTTACGAGCAGTACTTC.

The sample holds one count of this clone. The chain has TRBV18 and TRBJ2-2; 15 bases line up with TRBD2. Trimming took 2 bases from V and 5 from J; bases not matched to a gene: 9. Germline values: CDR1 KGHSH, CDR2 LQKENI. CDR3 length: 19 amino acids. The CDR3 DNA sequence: TGTGCCAGCTCACCAAATCCGGGACTAGCGGGAGGAGATACCGGGGAGCTGTTTTTT. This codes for CASSPNPGLAGGDTGELFF.

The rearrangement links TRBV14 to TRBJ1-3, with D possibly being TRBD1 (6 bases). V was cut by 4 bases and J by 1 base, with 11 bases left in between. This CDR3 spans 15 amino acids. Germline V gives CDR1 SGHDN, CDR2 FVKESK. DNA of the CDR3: TGTGCCAGCAGCCGATTTCAGGGGTCTGGAAACACCATATATTTT. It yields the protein CASSRFQGSGNTIYF.

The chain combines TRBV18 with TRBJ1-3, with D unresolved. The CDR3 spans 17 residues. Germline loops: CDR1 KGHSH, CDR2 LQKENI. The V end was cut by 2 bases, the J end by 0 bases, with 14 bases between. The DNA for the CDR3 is TGTGCCAGCTCACCAAGGGAGAACACCAACTCTGGAAACACCATATATTTT. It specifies CASSPRENTNSGNTIYF.

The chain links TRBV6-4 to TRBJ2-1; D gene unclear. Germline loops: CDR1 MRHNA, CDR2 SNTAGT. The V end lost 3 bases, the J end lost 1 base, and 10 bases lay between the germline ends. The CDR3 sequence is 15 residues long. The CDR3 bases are TGTGCCAGCAGTGAGGAGATTGGATCCTACAATGAGCAGTTCTTC. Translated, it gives CASSEEIGSYNEQFF.

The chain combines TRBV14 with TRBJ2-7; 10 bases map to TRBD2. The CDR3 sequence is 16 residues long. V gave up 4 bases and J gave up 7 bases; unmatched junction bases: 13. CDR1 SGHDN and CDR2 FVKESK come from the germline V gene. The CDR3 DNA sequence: TGTGCCAGCAGCCGGAACACGGCTAGCGGGAGTGGGGAGCAGTACTTC. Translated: CASSRNTASGSGEQYF. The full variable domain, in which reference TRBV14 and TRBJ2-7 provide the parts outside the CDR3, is EAGVTQFPSHSVIEKGQTVTLRCDPISGHDNLYWYRRVMGKEIKFLLHFVKESKQDESGMPNNRFLAERTGGTYSTLKVQPAELEDSGVYFCASSRNTASGSGEQYFGPGTRLTVT.

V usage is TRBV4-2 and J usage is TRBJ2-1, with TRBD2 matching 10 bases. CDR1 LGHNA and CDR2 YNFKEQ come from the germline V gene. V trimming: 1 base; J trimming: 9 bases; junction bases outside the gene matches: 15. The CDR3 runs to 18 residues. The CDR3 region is CASSQAVIGLAAEAEQFF. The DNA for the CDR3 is TGTGCCAGCAGCCAAGCAGTAATTGGACTAGCGGCCGAGGCTGAGCAGTTCTTC.

The CDR3 protein is CSVVAVGSTDTQYF. As DNA, the CDR3 is TGCAGCGTTGTAGCGGTGGGGAGCACAGATACGCAGTATTTT. V is TRBV29-1 and J is TRBJ2-3; TRBD2 is a possible D gene (6 bases). The CDR3 contains 14 residues. Germline CDR1 and CDR2: SQVTM and ANQGSEA. V was trimmed by 4 bases and J by 0 bases, leaving 11 bases between them.

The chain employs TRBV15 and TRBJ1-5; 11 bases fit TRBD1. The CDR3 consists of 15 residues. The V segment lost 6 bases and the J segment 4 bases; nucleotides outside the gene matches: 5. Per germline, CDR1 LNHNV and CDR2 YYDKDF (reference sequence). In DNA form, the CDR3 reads TGTGCCACCAGGCTGGGGACAGGGGGGAATCAGCCCCAGCATTTT. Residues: CATRLGTGGNQPQHF.

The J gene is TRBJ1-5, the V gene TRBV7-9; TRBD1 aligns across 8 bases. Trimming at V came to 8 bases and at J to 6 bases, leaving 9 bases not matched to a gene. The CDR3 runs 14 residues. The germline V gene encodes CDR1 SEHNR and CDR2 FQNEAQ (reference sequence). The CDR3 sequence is CASLYRGEAQPQHF. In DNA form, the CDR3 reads TGTGCCAGCCTCTACAGGGGGGAGGCTCAGCCCCAGCATTTT.

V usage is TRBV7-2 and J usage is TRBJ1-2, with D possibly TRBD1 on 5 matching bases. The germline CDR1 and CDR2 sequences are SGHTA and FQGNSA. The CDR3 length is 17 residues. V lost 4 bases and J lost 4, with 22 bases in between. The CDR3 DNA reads TGTGCCAGCAGCTCCCGGGACCGCCCCGGTGGTGGCTATGGCTACACCTTC. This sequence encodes CASSSRDRPGGGYGYTF.

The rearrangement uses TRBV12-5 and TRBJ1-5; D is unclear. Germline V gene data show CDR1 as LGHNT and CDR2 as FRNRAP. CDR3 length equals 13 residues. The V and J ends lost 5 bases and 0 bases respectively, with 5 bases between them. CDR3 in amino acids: CASGLSSNQPQHF. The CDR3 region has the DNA TGTGCTAGTGGTCTAAGTAGCAATCAGCCCCAGCATTTT.

The CDR3 loop is CASSVRLSGKEDIQYF. The CDR3 region has the DNA TGTGCCAGCAGCGTTCGATTATCAGGGAAAGAAGACATTCAGTACTTC. The chain joins TRBV9 to TRBJ2-4, with D possibly TRBD1 on 5 matching bases. Germline CDR1 and CDR2: SGDLS and YYNGEE. The CDR3 contains 16 residues. Between the trimmed V and J ends, which lost 2 bases and 8 bases, there was a span of 20 bases.

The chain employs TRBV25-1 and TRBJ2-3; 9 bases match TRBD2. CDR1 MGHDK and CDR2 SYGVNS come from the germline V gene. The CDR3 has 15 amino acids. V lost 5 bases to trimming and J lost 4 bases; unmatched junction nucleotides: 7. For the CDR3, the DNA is TGTGCCAGCAGTTTAGCGGGAGAGGGGGCAGATACGCAGTATTTT. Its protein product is CASSLAGEGADTQYF.

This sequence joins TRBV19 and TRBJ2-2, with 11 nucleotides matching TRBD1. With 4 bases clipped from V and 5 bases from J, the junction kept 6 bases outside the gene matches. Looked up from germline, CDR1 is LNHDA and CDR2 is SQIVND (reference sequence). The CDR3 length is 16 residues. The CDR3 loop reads CASSRADRGRTGELFF. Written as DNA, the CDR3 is TGTGCCAGTAGTAGGGCGGACAGGGGGCGTACCGGGGAGCTGTTTTTT.

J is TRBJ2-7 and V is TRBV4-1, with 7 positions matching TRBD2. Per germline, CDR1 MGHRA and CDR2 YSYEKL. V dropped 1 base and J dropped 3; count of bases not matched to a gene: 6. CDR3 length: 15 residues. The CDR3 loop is CASSQGFSGGYEQYF. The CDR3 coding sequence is TGCGCCAGCAGCCAAGGGTTTTCGGGAGGCTACGAGCAGTACTTC.

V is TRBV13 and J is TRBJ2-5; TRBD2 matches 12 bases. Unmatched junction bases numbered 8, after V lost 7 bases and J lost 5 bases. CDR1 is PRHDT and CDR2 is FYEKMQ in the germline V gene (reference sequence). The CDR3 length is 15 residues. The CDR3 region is CASNSRLAGDETQYF. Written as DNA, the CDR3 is TGTGCCAGCAACAGTAGACTAGCGGGAGATGAGACCCAGTACTTC.

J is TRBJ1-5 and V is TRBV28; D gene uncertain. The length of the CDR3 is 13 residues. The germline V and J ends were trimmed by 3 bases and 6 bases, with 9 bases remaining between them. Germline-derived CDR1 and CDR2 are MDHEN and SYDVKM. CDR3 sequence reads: CASSFDRAQPQHF. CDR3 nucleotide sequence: TGTGCCAGCAGTTTTGATAGGGCTCAGCCCCAGCATTTT.

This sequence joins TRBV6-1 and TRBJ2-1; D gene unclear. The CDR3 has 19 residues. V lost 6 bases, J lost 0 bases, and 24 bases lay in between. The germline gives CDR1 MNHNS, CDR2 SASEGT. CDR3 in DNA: TGTGCCAGCAGCGAAAGTGCTTTTGAAGGGTGGAGCTCCTACAATGAGCAGTTCTTC. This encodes CASSESAFEGWSSYNEQFF.

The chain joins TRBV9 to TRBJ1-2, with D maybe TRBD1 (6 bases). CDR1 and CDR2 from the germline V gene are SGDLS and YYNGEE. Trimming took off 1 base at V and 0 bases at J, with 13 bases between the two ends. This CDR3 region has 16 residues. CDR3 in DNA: TGTGCCAGCAGCGTATCTGGGGGGCCTCCTAACTATGGCTACACCTTC. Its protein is CASSVSGGPPNYGYTF.

CDR3 nucleotides: TGCGCCAGCAGCTTGAGACTAGCGGGACCCGAGCAGTACTTC. This sequence encodes CASSLRLAGPEQYF. This chain links TRBV5-1 with TRBJ2-7; 11 bases are shared with TRBD2. CDR3 length: 14 residues. The germline CDR1 and CDR2 sequences are SGHRS and YFSETQ. The junction had 3 bases not matched to a gene; V was cut back by 1 base and J by 6 bases.

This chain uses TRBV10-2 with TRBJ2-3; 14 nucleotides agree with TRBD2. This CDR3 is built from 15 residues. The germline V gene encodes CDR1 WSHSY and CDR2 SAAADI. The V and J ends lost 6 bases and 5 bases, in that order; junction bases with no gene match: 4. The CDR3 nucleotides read TGCGCCAGCAGGGGACTAGCGGGAGCCCGAGATACGCAGTATTTT. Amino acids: CASRGLAGARDTQYF.

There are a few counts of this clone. As DNA, the CDR3 is TGTGCCAGTAGTACCCGGGACAGGGGCGAGCAGTACTTC. Translated: CASSTRDRGEQYF. This chain joins TRBV19 and TRBJ2-7; 10 nucleotides line up with TRBD1. Germline V gene data show CDR1 as LNHDA and CDR2 as SQIVND (reference sequence). This CDR3 spans 13 amino acids. Trimming cost V 4 bases and J 6 bases; bases outside gene matches: 3.

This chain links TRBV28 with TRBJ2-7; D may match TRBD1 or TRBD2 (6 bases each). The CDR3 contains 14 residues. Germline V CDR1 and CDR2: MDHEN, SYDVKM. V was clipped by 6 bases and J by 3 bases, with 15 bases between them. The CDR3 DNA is TGTGCCAGCAGGGGGGCGGGAAAAGGCTACGAGCAGTACTTC. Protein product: CASRGAGKGYEQYF.

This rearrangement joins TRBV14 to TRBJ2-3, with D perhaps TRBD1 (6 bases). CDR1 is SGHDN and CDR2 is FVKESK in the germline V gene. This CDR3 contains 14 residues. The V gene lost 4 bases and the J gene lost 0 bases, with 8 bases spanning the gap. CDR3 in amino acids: CASSLGQSTDTQYF. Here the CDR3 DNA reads TGTGCCAGCAGCCTTGGACAGAGCACAGATACGCAGTATTTT.

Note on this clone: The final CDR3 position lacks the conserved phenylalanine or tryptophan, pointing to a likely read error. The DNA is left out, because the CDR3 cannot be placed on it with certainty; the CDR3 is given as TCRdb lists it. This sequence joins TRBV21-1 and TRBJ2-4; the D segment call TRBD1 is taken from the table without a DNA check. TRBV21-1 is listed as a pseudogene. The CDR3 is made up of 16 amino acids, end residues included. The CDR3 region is CASSKKRATFYLGVSL.

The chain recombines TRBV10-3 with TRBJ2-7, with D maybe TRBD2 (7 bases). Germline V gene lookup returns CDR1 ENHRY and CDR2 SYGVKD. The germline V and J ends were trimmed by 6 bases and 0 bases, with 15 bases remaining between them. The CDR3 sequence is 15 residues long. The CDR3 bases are TGTGCCATCAGCCAGGGGCTAGCGGACTCCTACGAGCAGTACTTC. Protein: CAISQGLADSYEQYF.

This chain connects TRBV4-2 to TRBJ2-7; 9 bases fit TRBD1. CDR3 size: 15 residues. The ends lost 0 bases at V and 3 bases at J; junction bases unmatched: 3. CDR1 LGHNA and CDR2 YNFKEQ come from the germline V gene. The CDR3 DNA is TGTGCCAGCAGCCAAGATAGGGACAGGGTCTACGAGCAGTACTTC. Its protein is CASSQDRDRVYEQYF.

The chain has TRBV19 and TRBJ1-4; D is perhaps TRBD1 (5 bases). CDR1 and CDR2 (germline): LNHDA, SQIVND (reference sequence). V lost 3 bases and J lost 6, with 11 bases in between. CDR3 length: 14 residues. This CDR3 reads CASSIGTSDEKLFF. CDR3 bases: TGTGCCAGTAGTATCGGGACCTCCGATGAAAAACTGTTTTTT.

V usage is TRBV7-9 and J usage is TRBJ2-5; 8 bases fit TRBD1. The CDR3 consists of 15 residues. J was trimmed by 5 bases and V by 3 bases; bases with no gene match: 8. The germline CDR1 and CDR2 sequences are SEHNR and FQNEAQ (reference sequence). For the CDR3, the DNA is TGTGCCAGCAGCTTGGTGTCAGGGGGCGGGGAGACCCAGTACTTC. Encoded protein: CASSLVSGGGETQYF. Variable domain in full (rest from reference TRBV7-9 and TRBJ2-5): DTGVSQNPRHKITKRGQNVTFRCDPISEHNRLYWYRQTLGQGPEFLTYFQNEAQLEKSRLLSDRFSAERPKGSFSTLEIQRTEQGDSAMYLCASSLVSGGGETQYFGPGTRLLVL.

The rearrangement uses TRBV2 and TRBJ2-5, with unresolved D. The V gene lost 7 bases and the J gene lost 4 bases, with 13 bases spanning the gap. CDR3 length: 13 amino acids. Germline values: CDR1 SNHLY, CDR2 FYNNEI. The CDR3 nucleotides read TGTGCCAGCATGGTCGACTGGAGAGAGACCCAGTACTTC. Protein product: CASMVDWRETQYF.

CDR3 nucleotides: TGTGCCACCAGCAGAGGTAGCGGGATCACAGATACGCAGTATTTT. Protein product: CATSRGSGITDTQYF. The chain joins TRBV15 to TRBJ2-3, with 8 bases aligning to TRBD2. Germline V CDR1 and CDR2: LNHNV, YYDKDF (reference sequence). The CDR3 contains 15 residues. With V trimmed by 1 base and J by 2 bases, 2 bases remained unmatched.